This T cell receptor (beta chain) was recovered during a study of Tregs in tolerant kidney transplant recipients. The germline CDR1 and CDR2 sequences are MNHNS and SASEGT. There are 13 residues in the CDR3. V was pared by 1 base and J by 8 bases, with 11 bases between. Thawed PBMCs were FACS-sorted into unstimulated CD4+CD25+CD127- regulatory T cells, CD4+CD25- non-regulatory cells, CD4 and CD8 cells. As concerns this clone: Its antigen is as yet unknown.

Points from the study as a whole: Expanding Tregs on activated donor B cells appeared to best identify donor-specific TCRbeta clones. Biological reproducibility was not directly addressed in this study.

Sequencing was performed with immunoSEQ multiplex PCR; in TCRdb, only in-frame clones are kept and a portion is missing. In the table there are 60,000 or so clones, 83% of which are singletons. The source of this sequence is a human donor in good health. The rearrangement uses TRBV6-1 and TRBJ1-1; maybe TRBD1 (6 bases). Sample: CD4+ T cells from blood. CDR3 loop: CASSEEGDREAFF. The CDR3 nucleotides read TGTGCCAGCAGTGAAGAGGGGGATAGGGAAGCTTTCTTT.